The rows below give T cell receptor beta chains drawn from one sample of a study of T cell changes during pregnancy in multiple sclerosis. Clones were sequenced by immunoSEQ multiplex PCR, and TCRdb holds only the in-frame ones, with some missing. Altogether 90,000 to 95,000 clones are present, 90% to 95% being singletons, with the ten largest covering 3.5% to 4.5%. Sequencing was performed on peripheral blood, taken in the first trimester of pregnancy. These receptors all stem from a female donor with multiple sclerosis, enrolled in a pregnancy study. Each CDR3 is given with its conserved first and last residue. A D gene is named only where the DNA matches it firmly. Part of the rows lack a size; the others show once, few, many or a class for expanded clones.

CASSEVAVGETQYF	TGCGCCAGCAGCGAGGTAGCAGTCGGAGAGACCCAGTACTTC	TRBV4-1	TRBJ2-5	NA	NA
CASSPPLRLGGVRGTQYF	TGTGCCAGCAGCCCCCCTCTCAGACTGGGAGGGGTGAGAGGGACGCAGTATTTT	TRBV7-9	TRBJ2-3	few	TRBD2
CASRLRDTGGYGYTF	TGTGCCAGCAGACTTCGGGACACTGGGGGCTATGGCTACACCTTC	TRBV6-5	TRBJ1-2	NA	NA
CASSVAGGGTDTQYF	TGTGCCAGCAGCGTAGCGGGGGGTGGGACAGATACGCAGTATTTT	TRBV9	TRBJ2-3	NA	TRBD2
CASSSGTGKGYTF	TGCGCCAGCAGCTCGGGGACAGGCAAGGGCTACACCTTC	TRBV5-1	TRBJ1-2	once	TRBD1
CATSPGWAGKGSPLHF	TGTGCCACCAGCCCAGGGTGGGCAGGGAAAGGATCACCCCTCCACTTT	TRBV15	TRBJ1-6	NA	NA
CASSGRGSYEQYF	TGTGCCAGCAGTGGCAGGGGATCCTACGAGCAGTACTTC	TRBV2	TRBJ2-7	NA	NA
CASSLELANNEQFF	TGTGCCAGCAGCTTAGAACTAGCCAACAATGAGCAGTTCTTC	TRBV11-2	TRBJ2-1	NA	NA
CASSAGQGPTLIRGSGELFF	TGCGCCAGCAGTGCGGGACAGGGGCCTACCCTCATTCGGGGGTCCGGGGAGCTGTTTTTT	TRBV10-1	TRBJ2-2	NA	TRBD1
CASSVDASYNEQFF	TGTGCCAGCAGCGTAGACGCCAGTTACAATGAGCAGTTCTTC	TRBV9	TRBJ2-1	NA	NA
CASGLTTEQFF	TGTGCTAGTGGCCTTACGACAGAGCAGTTCTTC	TRBV12-5	TRBJ2-1	once	NA
CASRDISGNTIYF	TGTGCCAGCAGGGACATCTCTGGAAACACCATATATTTT	TRBV5-5	TRBJ1-3	NA	NA
CASSYGAGNEQFF	TGTGCCAGCAGTTACGGGGCAGGGAATGAGCAGTTCTTC	TRBV6-5	TRBJ2-1	NA	NA
CSVEWAAGGLGETQYF	TGCAGCGTTGAATGGGCGGCGGGGGGGCTCGGAGAGACCCAGTACTTC	TRBV29-1	TRBJ2-5	NA	TRBD2
CASSYSVAGVGETQYF	TGTGCCAGCAGTTACTCGGTAGCGGGGGTTGGGGAGACCCAGTACTTC	TRBV6-6	TRBJ2-5	NA	TRBD2
CASSPASLYGYTF	TGTGCCAGCTCTCCCGCGTCCCTCTATGGCTACACCTTC	TRBV18	TRBJ1-2	NA	NA
CASNPRDTYYGYTF	TGTGCCAGCAATCCCCGGGACACGTATTATGGCTACACCTTC	TRBV6-6	TRBJ1-2	once	NA
CASSAVDYNEQFF	TGTGCCAGCAGCGCGGTAGACTACAATGAGCAGTTCTTC	TRBV5-6	TRBJ2-1	NA	NA
CASSFFGAGAQSYNEQFF	TGTGCCAGCAGTTTTTTCGGTGCAGGGGCCCAGTCCTACAATGAGCAGTTCTTC	TRBV27	TRBJ2-1	NA	NA
CASSPSGGQGVGELFF	TGTGCCAGCAGCCCAAGTGGGGGACAGGGTGTCGGGGAGCTGTTTTTT	TRBV9	TRBJ2-2	once	TRBD1
CASSEVTVPMNTEAFF	TGTGCCAGCAGTGAAGTAACAGTGCCCATGAACACTGAAGCTTTCTTT	TRBV6-1	TRBJ1-1	NA	NA
CASMIDRDKTQPQHF	TGTGCCAGCATGATAGACAGGGATAAGACTCAGCCCCAGCATTTT	TRBV2	TRBJ1-5	NA	TRBD1
CASSLYALSDSPLHF	TGTGCCAGCAGCTTATATGCCCTTTCGGATTCACCCCTCCACTTT	TRBV11-2	TRBJ1-6	once	NA
CASSLLGAMNTEAFF	TGTGCCAGCAGTTTATTAGGGGCGATGAACACTGAAGCTTTCTTT	TRBV27	TRBJ1-1	NA	NA
CASSLQETQYF	TGTGCCAGCAGTTTACAAGAGACCCAGTACTTC	TRBV6-6	TRBJ2-5	NA	NA
CASSSPGQGVHTRQAGGGYTF	TGCGCCAGCAGCTCACCGGGACAGGGGGTCCATACCCGCCAGGCGGGAGGCGGCTACACCTTC	TRBV5-1	TRBJ1-2	NA	TRBD1
CASSQGVGETQYF	TGTGCCAGCAGCCAGGGGGTAGGGGAGACCCAGTACTTC	TRBV27	TRBJ2-5	NA	TRBD1
CAWTTGSPDSGELFF	TGTGCCTGGACGACAGGGTCGCCGGACTCCGGGGAGCTGTTTTTT	TRBV30	TRBJ2-2	NA	TRBD1
CATTKSGGTDTQYF	TGTGCCACCACCAAGAGCGGGGGCACAGATACGCAGTATTTT	TRBV15	TRBJ2-3	NA	TRBD2
CASSGLAGEYNEQFF	TGTGCCAGCAGCGGCCTAGCGGGAGAATACAATGAGCAGTTCTTC	TRBV5-6	TRBJ2-1	NA	TRBD2
CASSLAGRSGYTF	TGTGCCAGCAGCTTGGCAGGGAGGTCTGGCTACACCTTC	TRBV5-6	TRBJ1-2	once	NA
CASGAREALYEQYF	TGTGCCAGTGGGGCCAGGGAGGCCCTCTACGAGCAGTACTTC	TRBV19	TRBJ2-7	NA	NA
CSVDRLEGYTF	TGCAGCGTTGACCGCTTGGAGGGCTACACCTTC	TRBV29-1	TRBJ1-2	NA	NA
CATSREGRQADSPLHF	TGTGCCACCAGCAGAGAGGGGCGACAGGCGGATTCACCCCTCCACTTT	TRBV15	TRBJ1-6	NA	NA
CASIRTGGVYEQYF	TGCGCCAGCATACGGACAGGGGGAGTCTACGAGCAGTACTTC	TRBV10-2	TRBJ2-7	NA	TRBD1
CASSPLNDRVTQYF	TGTGCCAGCTCACCCTTAAATGACAGGGTTACGCAGTATTTT	TRBV18	TRBJ2-3	NA	TRBD1
CASRTKGAGPTEAFF	TGTGCCAGCAGGACCAAGGGGGCAGGGCCCACTGAAGCTTTCTTT	TRBV11-2	TRBJ1-1	NA	TRBD1
CASSLTSGGNTGELFF	TGTGCCAGCAGCTTGACTAGCGGGGGGAACACCGGGGAGCTGTTTTTT	TRBV7-3	TRBJ2-2	NA	TRBD2
CASSLLPGTSGGGTDTQYF	TGTGCCAGCAGCCTTCTTCCCGGGACTAGCGGGGGGGGCACAGATACGCAGTATTTT	TRBV7-3	TRBJ2-3	NA	TRBD2
CASSFGTAITEQFF	TGTGCCAGCAGTTTTGGGACAGCTATTACAGAGCAGTTCTTC	TRBV27	TRBJ2-1	NA	TRBD1
CASSLEGRGGDEQFF	TGTGCCAGCAGCTTAGAGGGCAGGGGAGGGGATGAGCAGTTCTTC	TRBV11-2	TRBJ2-1	once	NA
CASSSSRDSYSGANVLTF	TGCGCCAGCAGCTCCTCTCGGGACAGCTACTCTGGGGCCAACGTCCTGACTTTC	TRBV5-1	TRBJ2-6	NA	TRBD1
CASTQNTQGHEQYF	TGTGCCAGCACCCAAAACACCCAGGGCCACGAGCAGTACTTC	TRBV7-6	TRBJ2-7	NA	NA
CASSRTGMETQYF	TGTGCCAGCAGTCGGACAGGGATGGAGACCCAGTACTTC	TRBV27	TRBJ2-5	NA	TRBD1
CASSLVLAGVTDTQYF	TGCGCCAGCAGCTTGGTCCTAGCGGGGGTAACAGATACGCAGTATTTT	TRBV5-1	TRBJ2-3	NA	TRBD2
CASSPEEDNEQFF	TGTGCCAGCAGTCCAGAGGAGGACAATGAGCAGTTCTTC	TRBV2	TRBJ2-1	NA	NA
CASSPPRTGVFVASNTIYF	TGTGCCAGCTCACCACCGAGGACAGGGGTTTTCGTCGCGTCAAACACCATATATTTT	TRBV18	TRBJ1-3	NA	TRBD1
CASSDLRYTEAFF	TGTGCCAGCAGCGACCTGAGGTACACTGAAGCTTTCTTT	TRBV7-9	TRBJ1-1	NA	NA
CASSFGQNYGYTF	TGTGCCAGCAGCTTTGGACAAAACTATGGCTACACCTTC	TRBV7-3	TRBJ1-2	NA	NA
CASSVGGAGANVLTF	TGCGCCAGCAGCGTGGGGGGCGCTGGGGCCAACGTCCTGACTTTC	TRBV5-1	TRBJ2-6	once	NA
CSVGAGDHYEQYF	TGCAGCGTTGGCGCGGGGGACCACTACGAGCAGTACTTC	TRBV29-1	TRBJ2-7	NA	TRBD2
CASSSRTGVRTEAFF	TGTGCCAGCAGCTCGAGGACAGGGGTCCGCACTGAAGCTTTCTTT	TRBV9	TRBJ1-1	NA	TRBD1
CASSELGGLGNQPQHF	TGTGCCAGCAGTGAATTGGGGGGGCTCGGCAATCAGCCCCAGCATTTT	TRBV6-1	TRBJ1-5	NA	NA
CASSLFPGQGDYGYTF	TGTGCCAGCAGTCTATTCCCGGGACAGGGCGACTATGGCTACACCTTC	TRBV27	TRBJ1-2	NA	TRBD1
CASSTSGGRIGSYEQYF	TGTGCCAGTAGTACAAGCGGGGGCCGTATTGGGTCCTACGAGCAGTACTTC	TRBV19	TRBJ2-7	once	TRBD2